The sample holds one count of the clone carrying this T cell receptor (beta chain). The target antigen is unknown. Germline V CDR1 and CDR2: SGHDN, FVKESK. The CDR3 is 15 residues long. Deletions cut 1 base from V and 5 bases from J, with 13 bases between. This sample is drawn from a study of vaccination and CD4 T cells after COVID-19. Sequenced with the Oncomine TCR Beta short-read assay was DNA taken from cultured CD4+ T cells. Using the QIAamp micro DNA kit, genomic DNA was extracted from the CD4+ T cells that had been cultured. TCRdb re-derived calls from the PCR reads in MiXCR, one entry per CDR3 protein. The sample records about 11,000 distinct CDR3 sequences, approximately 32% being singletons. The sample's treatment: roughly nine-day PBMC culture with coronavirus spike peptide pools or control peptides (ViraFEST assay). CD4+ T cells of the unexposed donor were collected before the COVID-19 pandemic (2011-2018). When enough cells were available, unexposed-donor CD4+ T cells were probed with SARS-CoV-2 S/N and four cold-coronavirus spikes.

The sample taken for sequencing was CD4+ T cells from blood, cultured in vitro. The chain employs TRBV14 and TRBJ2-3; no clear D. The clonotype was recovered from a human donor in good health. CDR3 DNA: TGTGCCAGCAGCCAAGCGGCCGCCCACAGAGATACGCAGTATTTT. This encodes CASSQAAAHRDTQYF.